The 10 T cell receptor beta chains reported below all come from one sample, sequenced in a study of T cells in Graves' hyperthyroidism and ophthalmopathy. Amplification of TCR beta CDR3 regions was performed using RNA transcripts as template. TCR CDR3 underwent first-round RT-PCR with the HTBI primer set. TCRdb analysed the multiplex PCR reads with MiXCR anew, one entry per CDR3 protein. The data contain some 650,000 distinct CDR3 sequences, approximately 15% of them seen just once; the ten biggest clones take up around 3.5%. The specimen was blood. These receptors were obtained from a middle-aged woman with Graves' ophthalmopathy.

This clonotype was counted at least ten times. V gene TRBV6-1 combines with J gene TRBJ1-1, with a possible D match to TRBD1 (6 bases). V lost 4 bases, J lost 1 base, and 7 bases lay in between. The V gene's germline CDR1 is MNHNS and CDR2 SASEGT. This CDR3 comprises 13 residues. The CDR3 nucleotides read TGTGCCAGCAGTGTGACAGGGAACACTGAAGCTTTCTTT. Protein product: CASSVTGNTEAFF.

The chain has TRBV11-3 and TRBJ2-1; D might be TRBD1 (6 bases). CDR3 length: 17 residues. V was cut by 3 bases and J by 8 bases, with 23 bases left in between. Germline-derived CDR1 and CDR2 are SGHNT and YENEEA. CDR3 in amino acids: CASSFHPTGRPEDEQFF. The CDR3 bases are TGTGCCAGCAGCTTCCACCCGACAGGCAGGCCGGAGGATGAGCAGTTCTTC.

The J gene is TRBJ2-7, the V gene TRBV5-1; TRBD2 aligns across 8 bases. Germline values: CDR1 SGHRS, CDR2 YFSETQ. This CDR3 has 16 amino acids. J was trimmed by 4 bases and V by 1 base; bases with no gene match: 10. The CDR3 sequence is CASSLQERAGGYEQYF. The CDR3 DNA reads TGCGCCAGCAGCTTGCAAGAGAGGGCGGGAGGATACGAGCAGTACTTC.

This clonotype showed up many times. V is TRBV7-3 and J is TRBJ2-1; 7 bases are shared with TRBD2. Germline V CDR1 and CDR2: SGHTA, FQGTGA. This CDR3 region has 15 residues. Losses at the gene ends were 2 bases for V and 0 bases for J; bases not matched to a gene: 1. The CDR3 DNA is TGTGCCAGCAGCTTAGGGACTACCTCCTACAATGAGCAGTTCTTC. Translating it yields CASSLGTTSYNEQFF.

This sequence joins TRBV20-1 and TRBJ2-7, with TRBD1 matching 7 bases. V gave up 5 bases and J gave up 3 bases; unmatched junction bases: 7. This CDR3 has 13 amino acids. Germline V gives CDR1 DFQATT, CDR2 SNEGSKA (reference sequence). The CDR3 region has the DNA TGCAGTGCTCCGAGGACAGGAATCTACGAGCAGTACTTC. Translated: CSAPRTGIYEQYF.

Remarks on this clonotype: Given a much more abundant clone one base away, this may be a read error. The V call is TRBV28, the J call TRBJ2-7; no clear D gene. The CDR3 totals 15 residues. Germline values: CDR1 MDHEN, CDR2 SYDVKM. The CDR3 coding sequence is TGTGCCAGCAGTCCCCCAGGAAGTAAATCCTGCGAGCAGTACTTC. Translating gives CASSPPGSKSCEQYF.

This clonotype was picked up a small number of times. V and J are TRBV5-1 and TRBJ2-7; the D is unclear. The CDR3 is 12 residues long. The germline V gene has CDR1 SGHRS and CDR2 YFSETQ. The V and J ends lost 7 bases and 1 base respectively, with 9 bases between them. CDR3 coding DNA: TGCGCCAGCTCCGACCAATCCTACGAGCAGTACTTC. It encodes CASSDQSYEQYF.

This clonotype was counted ten times or more. The chain links TRBV20-1 to TRBJ1-5, with unresolved D. The germline gives CDR1 DFQATT, CDR2 SNEGSKA (reference sequence). This CDR3 comprises 13 residues. Between the trimmed V and J ends, which lost 0 bases and 3 bases, there was a span of 6 bases. DNA for the CDR3: TGCAGTGCTAGAGAGGGTTACAATCAGCCCCAGCATTTT. It yields the protein CSAREGYNQPQHF.

This clonotype was seen many times. The chain employs TRBV7-2 and TRBJ2-3; possible D gene TRBD1, 6 bases. V was cut by 6 bases and J by 1 base, with 8 bases left in between. Per the germline V gene, CDR1 is SGHTA and CDR2 is FQGNSA. The CDR3 has 13 residues. The CDR3 nucleotides read TGTGCCAGCAGTCGACAGGGCACAGATACGCAGTATTTT. Protein: CASSRQGTDTQYF.

This clonotype was picked up many times. The V and J genes are TRBV30 and TRBJ1-5; D may be TRBD1 (6 bases). CDR1 GTSNPN and CDR2 SVGIG come from the germline V gene (reference sequence). With 0 bases removed from V and 2 bases from J, the gap between germline ends came to 11 bases. The CDR3 totals 15 residues. DNA of the CDR3: TGTGCCTGGAGTGTACGAGGGGGGGGCAATCAGCCCCAGCATTTT. Protein sequence: CAWSVRGGGNQPQHF.